This T cell receptor (beta chain) was recovered during a study of CXCR3-negative and CXCR3-positive naive CD8 T cells. Regarding this clonotype: Its target is not known.

Findings and limits, study-wide: TRB CDR3 hydrophobicity was greater in CXCR3-positive naive cells than in CXCR3-negative naive cells.

cDNA libraries for TRB were generated by 5' RACE incorporating UMI labels. TCRdb re-called the 5' RACE reads; every CDR3 protein appears as one record, without DNA. The sample holds some 140,000 distinct CDR3 sequences. Germline V CDR1 and CDR2: MNHEY, SVGEGT. This CDR3 contains 13 residues. The source of this sequence is a human donor in good health. Some clones in this sample may be carry-over from other donors' samples. V is TRBV6-2 or TRBV6-3 and J is TRBJ2-7; no DNA is available, so the TRBD1 call from TCRdb remains unchecked. Specimen: naive CXCR3+ CD8+ T cells from blood. Regarding subset: CD45RO-CCR7+CD27+CD95- naive CD8+ T cells expressing CXCR3 (TNR3+). CDR3 residues: CASSPRDNYEQYF.